This T cell receptor beta chain was captured by sequencing in a study of cytomegalovirus exposure and HLA in healthy donors. This PCR relied on a set of 60 Vbeta primers and 13 Jbeta primers. Clones were read by immunoSEQ multiplex PCR, and TCRdb kept only the in-frame ones, dropping some. The sample has roughly 190,000 clones, about 9.4% seen once; the top ten hold 1% to 1.5%. Study-wide findings and caveats: Productive rates of about 87% or about 30% were seen for most TCR beta V segments in an earlier analysis.

Everyone who donated was a healthy bone marrow donor. When sampled, the donors appeared nominally healthy, though they likely had unrecorded immune exposures. With regard to this clone: Its cognate antigen is unknown.

Sequencing was carried out using PBMCs. This TCR was sampled from a woman between 25 and 40 years old in good health and CMV-seropositive.

CDR3 coding DNA: TGTGCCAGCAGCTTTAGGGGGCACTCCTACGAGCAGTACTTC. Residues: CASSFRGHSYEQYF. The chain is built from TRBV5-6 and TRBJ2-7, with TRBD1 matching 7 bases. V shed 2 bases and J 0 bases; nucleotides not matched to a gene: 2. The CDR3 covers 14 residues. Germline lookup yields CDR1 SGHDT and CDR2 YYEEEE.